Given below is one T cell receptor beta chain in context. Antigen: not known. The data originate from a study of Graves' ophthalmopathy and Graves' hyperthyroidism. Notes on the study in general: Blood also contained most of the expanded thyroid clonotypes above 0.001 frequency.

CDR3 length: 14 amino acids. V was pared by 3 bases and J by 2 bases, with 11 bases between. Amplifying from RNA transcripts, the study obtained TCR beta CDR3 regions. The first round was an RT-PCR with HTBI primers, and the second round was a multiplex PCR. Using its own MiXCR run on the multiplex PCR reads, TCRdb lists one record per CDR3 protein. Found here are 350,000 to 450,000 distinct CDR3 sequences, around 20% of them singletons; the top ten hold roughly 3%. The sample consisted of peripheral blood. The chain links TRBV12-3 or TRBV12-4 to TRBJ2-7, with D unclear. The clonotype comes from a young woman with stable Graves' hyperthyroidism. The CDR3 coding sequence is TGTGCCAGCAGTTTTGCCCAAGGGCCCTACGAGCAGTACTTC. Translated: CASSFAQGPYEQYF.